A single sample gave rise to the 27 T cell receptor beta chains below, sequenced in a study of memory CD4+ T cells and cytomegalovirus serostatus. Produced via immunoSEQ multiplex PCR; TCRdb's table is partial and in-frame only. There are some 52,000 clones in the sample; around 83% occur only once, and around 1.5% lies in the top ten. The sort gate was single viable CD3+CD4+CD8-CD45RO+ cells for memory CD4+ T cells. Sequencing input: memory CD4+ T cells from blood. These receptors were obtained from an adult in good health and CMV-seropositive.

CDR3 in amino acids: CASSRLGGETQYF. Here the CDR3 DNA reads TGTGCCAGCAGCCGGTTGGGGGGGGAGACCCAGTACTTC. The chain recombines TRBV7-2 with TRBJ2-5; TRBD2 aligns across 7 bases. CDR1 SGHTA and CDR2 FQGNSA come from the germline V gene. The CDR3 is 13 amino acids. With V trimmed by 5 bases and J by 5 bases, 5 bases remained unmatched.

V is TRBV6-5 and J is TRBJ1-1, with TRBD1 identical over 7 bases. CDR3 length: 14 amino acids. Germline V CDR1 and CDR2: MNHEY, SVGAGI. V shed 5 bases, J shed 0 bases, and the junction held 3 bases outside the gene matches. CDR3 nucleotide sequence: TGTGCCAGCAGTGCGGGACAGCTGAACACTGAAGCTTTCTTT. This gives the protein CASSAGQLNTEAFF.

This clone appeared once. The chain combines TRBV4-2 with TRBJ2-5; D is unresolved. This CDR3 is 14 amino acids long. The V and J ends lost 0 bases and 3 bases respectively, with 8 bases between them. Germline CDR1 is LGHNA and CDR2 is YNFKEQ. The CDR3 nucleotides read TGTGCCAGCAGCCAAGATTACGGCAAAGAGACCCAGTACTTC. The encoded protein is CASSQDYGKETQYF.

This clone showed up just a few times. V usage is TRBV4-2 and J usage is TRBJ2-2; 12 nucleotides align to TRBD2. The CDR3 covers 17 residues. From germline, CDR1 is LGHNA and CDR2 YNFKEQ. The ends lost 0 bases at V and 7 bases at J; junction bases unmatched: 6. The chain's CDR3 is CASSQDSSGGALGELFF. DNA for the CDR3: TGTGCCAGCAGCCAAGATTCTAGCGGGGGGGCCCTCGGGGAGCTGTTTTTT.

This chain's CDR3 is CASIRTSGNTDTQYF. DNA for the CDR3: TGTGCCAGCATCCGGACTAGCGGGAACACAGATACGCAGTATTTT. V gene TRBV6-1 combines with J gene TRBJ2-3; TRBD2 matches at 12 bases. In germline, CDR1 is MNHNS, CDR2 SASEGT. The J segment lost 2 bases and the V segment lost 7 bases, leaving 4 bases of the junction unmatched. CDR3 size: 15 residues.

This chain connects TRBV18 to TRBJ1-2; D gene ambiguous. V lost 3 bases and J 6 bases, leaving 14 bases between the germline ends. The V gene's germline CDR1 is KGHSH and CDR2 LQKENI. The CDR3 sequence is 14 residues long. CDR3 nucleotides: TGTGCCAGCTCACCGTCGCTGAATGAAGATGGCTACACCTTC. Translating it yields CASSPSLNEDGYTF. The full variable domain, its missing parts supplied by reference TRBV18 and TRBJ1-2, is NAGVMQNPRHLVRRRGQEARLRCSPMKGHSHVYWYRQLPEEGLKFMVYLQKENIIDESGMPKERFSAEFPKEGPSILRIQQVVRGDSAAYFCASSPSLNEDGYTFGSGTRLTVV.

This clone was seen a single time. The rearrangement uses TRBV27 and TRBJ1-2; D possibly corresponds to TRBD1 (5 bases). Trimming left V 8 bases short and J 3 bases short, with 19 bases between. The length of the CDR3 is 15 residues. Germline CDR1 MNHEY, CDR2 SMNVEV (reference sequence). This CDR3 is CASGAREPIHYGYTF. The DNA for the CDR3 is TGTGCCAGCGGGGCCCGGGAACCTATTCACTATGGCTACACCTTC.

The table lists this clone with a count of one. V usage is TRBV30 and J usage is TRBJ2-3, with D possibly TRBD2 on 5 matching bases. Trimming removed 4 bases at V and 0 bases at J, with 8 bases between. CDR1 and CDR2 from the germline V gene are GTSNPN and SVGIG (reference sequence). CDR3 length: 13 amino acids. The CDR3 spells CAWNEGSTDTQYF. CDR3 in DNA: TGTGCCTGGAACGAGGGTAGCACAGATACGCAGTATTTT.

The chain carries TRBV7-3 and TRBJ2-3, with 10 bases fitting TRBD2. The junction had 5 bases not matched to a gene; V was cut back by 5 bases and J by 6 bases. The CDR3 sequence is 14 residues long. Germline loops: CDR1 SGHTA, CDR2 FQGTGA. The CDR3 region has the DNA TGTGCCAGCAGCCTTAGCGGGGGGCGGGATACGCAGTATTTT. Protein: CASSLSGGRDTQYF.

The J gene is TRBJ1-1, the V gene TRBV5-6; D is unresolved. Germline assignment: CDR1 SGHDT and CDR2 YYEEEE. CDR3 length equals 16 residues. V was clipped by 5 bases and J by 5 bases, with 22 bases between them. The CDR3, as DNA: TGTGCCAGCAGTCCACCTCCTGGCATCGGAGGAACTGAAGCTTTCTTT. Its translation: CASSPPPGIGGTEAFF.

The V call is TRBV6-1, the J call TRBJ2-5; tentatively, D is TRBD2 (6 bases). Trimming shortened V by 4 bases and J by 2 bases, and 11 bases separated the two germline ends. This CDR3 contains 14 residues. From germline, CDR1 is MNHNS and CDR2 SASEGT. The CDR3 bases are TGTGCCAGCAGTGGATCGGGGGTACAAGAGACCCAGTACTTC. Translating gives CASSGSGVQETQYF.

V is TRBV5-1 and J is TRBJ1-4, with D perhaps matching TRBD1 (5 bases). Germline assignment: CDR1 SGHRS and CDR2 YFSETQ. V was trimmed by 4 bases and J by 7 bases, leaving 17 bases between them. The CDR3 is 15 amino acids. CDR3 sequence reads: CASSPRSPRGEKLFF. CDR3 nucleotides: TGCGCCAGCAGCCCTCGAAGCCCTAGGGGTGAAAAACTGTTTTTT.

V usage is TRBV14 and J usage is TRBJ2-6; 10 positions match TRBD1. The CDR3 runs 18 residues. V shed 0 bases and J 4 bases; nucleotides not matched to a gene: 6. Looked up from germline, CDR1 is SGHDN and CDR2 is FVKESK. CDR3 DNA: TGTGCCAGCAGCCAAGAGGGACAGGGGCTTGTAGGGGCCAACGTCCTGACTTTC. Translated, it gives CASSQEGQGLVGANVLTF.

Written as DNA, the CDR3 is TGTGCTAGTGGTTTGGTAGGGGGCGCAGAGCTGTTTTTT. It is translated as CASGLVGGAELFF. The V call is TRBV12-5, the J call TRBJ2-2; 7 bases match TRBD1. The CDR3 spans 13 residues. CDR1 and CDR2 (germline): LGHNT, FRNRAP. V was pared by 0 bases and J by 11 bases, with 3 bases of the junction left unmatched.

This clone was seen a single time. V usage is TRBV2 and J usage is TRBJ1-6; TRBD1 is a possible D gene (6 bases). This CDR3 is 14 amino acids long. Trimming left V 7 bases short and J 9 bases short, with 16 bases between. Germline assignment: CDR1 SNHLY and CDR2 FYNNEI. The CDR3 region is CASTMTGPGSPLHF. CDR3 in DNA: TGTGCCAGCACCATGACAGGCCCTGGTTCACCCCTCCACTTT.

The chain carries TRBV7-8 and TRBJ2-7; D is uncertain. V was shortened by 5 bases and J by 1 base, with 12 bases between the two germline ends. Germline CDR1 reads SGHVS; CDR2 reads FQNEAQ. This CDR3 has 14 residues. Here the CDR3 reads CASSPLDASYEQYF. CDR3 DNA sequence: TGTGCCAGCAGCCCCTTGGACGCTTCCTACGAGCAGTACTTC.

This clone came up once. This chain joins TRBV19 and TRBJ2-3; 8 positions match TRBD1. V was clipped by 3 bases and J by 2 bases; unmatched bases: 7. There are 16 residues in the CDR3. Germline V gene data show CDR1 as LNHDA and CDR2 as SQIVND (reference sequence). The chain's CDR3 is CASSIGQGTFTDTQYF. In DNA, the CDR3 is TGTGCCAGTAGTATCGGACAGGGAACTTTCACAGATACGCAGTATTTT. The full variable domain, in which reference TRBV19 and TRBJ2-3 provide the parts outside the CDR3, is DGGITQSPKYLFRKEGQNVTLSCEQNLNHDAMYWYRQDPGQGLRLIYYSQIVNDFQKGDIAEGYSVSREKKESFPLTVTSAQKNPTAFYLCASSIGQGTFTDTQYFGPGTRLTVL.

In its sample, this clone is medium-sized. The chain is built from TRBV2 and TRBJ1-2, with 7 bases lining up with TRBD1. This CDR3 spans 14 amino acids. CDR1 and CDR2 (germline): SNHLY, FYNNEI. J gave up 2 bases and V 5 bases, and 5 bases lay outside the gene matches. This chain's CDR3 is CASSREGANYGYTF. CDR3 coding DNA: TGTGCCAGCAGTCGCGAGGGGGCAAACTATGGCTACACCTTC.

J is TRBJ1-2 and V is TRBV5-1; 7 nucleotides align to TRBD1. After removal of 2 bases from V and 6 bases from J, the junction contained 4 bases not matched to a gene. This CDR3 spans 13 amino acids. The germline CDR1 and CDR2 sequences are SGHRS and YFSETQ. This CDR3 reads CASSFRRGDGYTF. The CDR3 nucleotides are TGCGCCAGCAGCTTCCGCAGGGGGGATGGCTACACCTTC.

The chain employs TRBV6-1 and TRBJ2-7, with D perhaps being TRBD1 or TRBD2 (5 bases each). Trimming left V 2 bases short and J 7 bases short, with 15 bases between. Germline CDR1 reads MNHNS; CDR2 reads SASEGT. The CDR3 spans 14 residues. The DNA for the CDR3 is TGTGCCAGCAGTGAAAACTCGGGGCCAGGGGAGCAGTACTTC. Residues: CASSENSGPGEQYF.

The rearrangement joins TRBV18 to TRBJ1-2; no clear D gene. The germline V and J ends were trimmed by 1 base and 2 bases, with 5 bases remaining between them. There are 13 residues in the CDR3. Germline V gene lookup returns CDR1 KGHSH and CDR2 LQKENI. The chain's CDR3 is CASSPQVNYGYTF. In nucleotides, the CDR3 is TGTGCCAGCTCACCACAGGTGAACTATGGCTACACCTTC.

The J gene is TRBJ1-5, the V gene TRBV12-5; TRBD1 might be the D (5 bases). V was shortened by 6 bases and J by 6 bases, with 12 bases between the two germline ends. The germline CDR1 and CDR2 sequences are LGHNT and FRNRAP. The CDR3 covers 13 residues. CDR3 in DNA: TGTGCTAGTGGACCTGGGGGTTCTCAGCCCCAGCATTTT. Translation: CASGPGGSQPQHF.

This chain connects TRBV18 to TRBJ1-6; 7 nucleotides match TRBD1. Germline assignment: CDR1 KGHSH and CDR2 LQKENI. Germline trimming cut 4 bases from V and 4 bases from J; bases unmatched to any gene: 1. The length of the CDR3 is 14 residues. This CDR3 is CASSLDRYNSPLHF. In DNA, the CDR3 is TGTGCCAGCTCACTGGACAGGTATAATTCACCCCTCCACTTT. Filled out from reference TRBV18 and TRBJ1-6, the complete variable domain reads NAGVMQNPRHLVRRRGQEARLRCSPMKGHSHVYWYRQLPEEGLKFMVYLQKENIIDESGMPKERFSAEFPKEGPSILRIQQVVRGDSAAYFCASSLDRYNSPLHFGNGTRLTVT.

V and J are TRBV2 and TRBJ2-7; D is perhaps TRBD2 (5 bases). The V and J ends lost 1 base and 3 bases respectively, with 7 bases between them. From germline, CDR1 is SNHLY and CDR2 FYNNEI. The CDR3 runs 13 residues. In nucleotides, the CDR3 is TGTGCCAGCAGTGAAGGGACTTACTACGAGCAGTACTTC. Translation: CASSEGTYYEQYF.

The J gene is TRBJ1-1, the V gene TRBV6-5; D unresolved. Trimming pared 8 bases from V and 6 bases from J, leaving 7 bases between. The CDR3 spans 10 residues. Looked up from germline, CDR1 is MNHEY and CDR2 is SVGAGI. CDR3 nucleotide sequence: TGTGCCAGCGTAGCGTCTGAAGCTTTCTTT. Its protein is CASVASEAFF.

The rearrangement links TRBV5-4 to TRBJ2-3; 9 nucleotides agree with TRBD1. J was trimmed by 4 bases and V by 4 bases; bases with no gene match: 7. CDR1 is SGHNT, CDR2 YYREEE, per germline (reference sequence). There are 15 residues in the CDR3. The CDR3 DNA reads TGTGCCAGCAGCATTCCGGGACAGGGCTCAGATACGCAGTATTTT. This sequence encodes CASSIPGQGSDTQYF.

The rearrangement joins TRBV19 to TRBJ1-4; possible D gene TRBD1, 5 bases. Between the trimmed V and J ends, which lost 4 bases and 11 bases, there was a span of 20 bases. This CDR3 has 15 amino acids. Germline values: CDR1 LNHDA, CDR2 SQIVND (reference sequence). CDR3 region: CASSTLQGPLMKLFF. CDR3 DNA: TGTGCCAGTAGTACCCTCCAGGGCCCATTAATGAAACTGTTTTTT.